The 10 T cell receptor beta chains presented below share a single source sample, sequenced in a study of OX40 agonist ivuxolimab in advanced cancers. Measured with immunoSEQ multiplex PCR; TCRdb has only the in-frame clones, and not every one. The data show around 80,000 clones, about four fifths seen once. The sequenced sample was CD4+ or CD8+ T cells sorted from blood, obtained in a trial of the OX40 agonist ivuxolimab. These receptors all come from an adult with an advanced solid tumor such as melanoma, head and neck, liver or kidney cancer.

The V gene is TRBV4-1, the J gene TRBJ2-5, with D unclear. V was pared by 0 bases and J by 2 bases, with 7 bases between. CDR3 size: 14 residues. Germline V gene lookup returns CDR1 MGHRA and CDR2 YSYEKL. The CDR3 DNA reads TGCGCCAGCAGCCAAGATGGAAAGCAAGAGACCCAGTACTTC. Translation gives CASSQDGKQETQYF.

This chain uses TRBV28 with TRBJ2-7; the D gene could be TRBD1 or TRBD2 (5 bases each). The CDR3 spans 12 residues. V gave up 6 bases and J gave up 6 bases, with 12 bases separating them. Germline-derived CDR1 and CDR2 are MDHEN and SYDVKM. CDR3 DNA sequence: TGTGCCAGCAGCACCGGGACGATCGAGCAGTACGTC. Protein: CASSTGTIEQYV.

V is TRBV7-2 and J is TRBJ2-3; tentatively, D is TRBD2 (6 bases). The CDR3 loop spans 16 amino acids. Trimming stripped 3 bases from V and 0 bases from J, with 13 bases between. CDR1 is SGHTA, CDR2 FQGNSA, per germline. CDR3 coding DNA: TGTGCCAGCAGCTTCTCAGGGACTGGCAGCACAGATACGCAGTATTTT. Its translation: CASSFSGTGSTDTQYF.

DNA for the CDR3: TGTGCCAGCAGTTCCCCGGGACAGGGCAGGTACGAGCAGTACTTC. Protein sequence: CASSSPGQGRYEQYF. The V gene is TRBV6-5, the J gene TRBJ2-7; TRBD1 matches 9 bases. The germline V gene encodes CDR1 MNHEY and CDR2 SVGAGI. This CDR3 is built from 15 residues. With V trimmed by 4 bases and J by 4 bases, 8 bases remained unmatched.

This clone was detected only once. The CDR3 DNA follows: TGTGCCAGCAGCATCCGACAGGGAAACACTGAAGCTTTCTTT. Amino acid sequence: CASSIRQGNTEAFF. This chain connects TRBV14 to TRBJ1-1; TRBD1 matches at 7 bases. The length of the CDR3 is 14 residues. Germline CDR1 and CDR2: SGHDN and FVKESK. Trimming at V came to 5 bases and at J to 2 bases, leaving 5 bases not matched to a gene.

The chain joins TRBV7-9 to TRBJ2-1, with D perhaps TRBD2 (6 bases). The germline gives CDR1 SEHNR, CDR2 FQNEAQ (reference sequence). The ends were cut back, 3 bases at V and 3 bases at J, with 9 bases in the middle. The CDR3 sequence is 14 residues long. Here the CDR3 reads CASSFGGSYNEQFF. The CDR3 DNA is TGTGCCAGCAGCTTCGGGGGTAGCTACAATGAGCAGTTCTTC.

The chain is built from TRBV7-2 and TRBJ2-5; D is tentatively TRBD1 or TRBD2 (5 bases each). The end of the DNA aligns better with TRBJ2-7, so the J call may be wrong. This CDR3 has 11 residues. From germline, CDR1 is SGHTA and CDR2 FQGNSA. The CDR3 reads CASSSGGEQYF. The CDR3 region has the DNA TGTGCCAGCAGCTCTGGGGGCGAGCAGTACTTC.

This sequence joins TRBV2 and TRBJ2-3; 8 positions match TRBD1. This CDR3 has 13 residues. V gave up 6 bases and J gave up 6 bases; unmatched junction bases: 5. The V gene's germline CDR1 is SNHLY and CDR2 FYNNEI. Here the CDR3 reads CASSWTGTDTQYF. In DNA, the CDR3 is TGTGCCAGCAGCTGGACAGGGACCGATACGCAGTATTTT.

V is TRBV7-2 and J is TRBJ1-2, with 7 nucleotides matching TRBD1. In germline, CDR1 is SGHTA, CDR2 FQGNSA. V lost 4 bases, J lost 7 bases, and 6 bases stayed unmatched. The CDR3 contains 13 residues. CDR3 amino acids: CASSSGQVSGYTF. The CDR3 nucleotides read TGTGCCAGCAGCTCCGGACAGGTCTCTGGCTACACCTTC.

The rearrangement uses TRBV7-3 and TRBJ2-2; D gene ambiguous. This CDR3 is built from 14 residues. Germline CDR1 and CDR2: SGHTA and FQGTGA. V lost 5 bases to trimming and J lost 0 bases, with 7 bases between them. CDR3 sequence (DNA): TGTGCCAGCAGCCTAAACACGAACACCGGGGAGCTGTTTTTT. Translated, it gives CASSLNTNTGELFF.